These 31 T cell receptor beta chains share one sample of origin, sequenced in a study of shared clonotypes between healthy human individuals (dated by TCRdb to the early 2020s). Library generation was performed with the immunoSEQ multiplex PCR assay. The immuneACCESS repertoire file appears here via TCRdb, limited to in-frame rearrangements. These files lack a portion of the clones; in checked studies, under half of the deficit traces to unresolved V genes, and the cause of the others is not known. This sample holds around 1.1 million clones; more than 75% were observed only once. The ten largest make up 0.55% to 0.7% of the sample. Material: memory CD4+ T cells from PBMCs. The sample's cell subset or site label, in plain terms: CD45RA-negative fraction. The receptors were gathered from a man between 18 and 35 years old in good health. Some clones in this sample may be carry-over from other donors' samples.

In the case of this clone: Different DNA sequences within this sample yield the same CDR3. The chain employs TRBV6-6 and TRBJ2-2; 7 nucleotides match TRBD1. V dropped 6 bases and J dropped 1; count of bases not matched to a gene: 5. Germline CDR1 reads MNHNY; CDR2 reads SVGAGI (reference sequence). The CDR3 extends over 15 amino acids. The CDR3 reads CASSLRQGNTGELFF. In nucleotides, the CDR3 is TGTGCCAGCAGCCTCCGACAGGGGAACACCGGGGAGCTGTTTTTT.

The DNA for the CDR3 is TGTGCCAGCAGCTTGGCATGGAGATCTGGGGCCAACGTCCTGACTTTC. Protein sequence: CASSLAWRSGANVLTF. The chain couples TRBV5-4 to TRBJ2-6; D unclear. Germline V gene lookup returns CDR1 SGHNT and CDR2 YYREEE (reference sequence). The CDR3 is made up of 16 amino acids. The ends were cut back, 0 bases at V and 1 base at J, with 8 bases in the middle.

The CDR3 coding sequence is TGTGCCAGCGGCCCTATTTATGGCTACACCTTC. Amino acids: CASGPIYGYTF. The chain links TRBV6-5 to TRBJ1-2, with D uncertain. The V gene lost 8 bases and the J gene lost 5 bases, with 9 bases spanning the gap. This CDR3 has 11 amino acids. Germline V gene lookup returns CDR1 MNHEY and CDR2 SVGAGI.

The chain combines TRBV5-4 with TRBJ1-2; D not certain. This CDR3 contains 16 residues. Germline CDR1 is SGHNT and CDR2 is YYREEE (reference sequence). V dropped 0 bases and J dropped 5 bases, with 17 bases sitting between them. The CDR3 DNA reads as TGTGCCAGCAGCTTGGGTAGTAACAGAGGCCTGTATGGCTACACCTTC. The encoded protein is CASSLGSNRGLYGYTF.

This clone was observed a single time. The V and J genes are TRBV7-3 and TRBJ2-6, with a tentative D call TRBD2 (6 bases). Trimming removed 2 bases from V and 4 bases from J, with 12 bases in between. Germline V gives CDR1 SGHTA, CDR2 FQGTGA. The CDR3 extends over 16 amino acids. The chain's CDR3 is CASSLGAGRGANVLTF. Written as DNA, the CDR3 is TGTGCCAGCAGCTTAGGTGCGGGGCGCGGGGCCAACGTCCTGACTTTC.

This chain links TRBV7-8 with TRBJ2-7, with D maybe TRBD1 (7 bases). Trimming removed 1 base at V and 5 bases at J, with 18 bases between. Germline V gene data show CDR1 as SGHVS and CDR2 as FQNEAQ. CDR3 length: 16 amino acids. CDR3 in amino acids: CASSLVARDQGDEQYF. The CDR3 bases are TGTGCCAGCAGCTTAGTTGCGCGGGACCAGGGGGACGAGCAGTACTTC.

The sample holds one count of this clone. CDR3 nucleotide sequence: TGCGCCAGCAGCTCAACACAGGGCCATGCCTTCTCTGGGGCCAACGTCCTGACTTTC. Residues: CASSSTQGHAFSGANVLTF. This chain connects TRBV5-1 to TRBJ2-6; tentatively, D is TRBD1 (6 bases). The germline V and J ends were trimmed by 3 bases and 0 bases, with 19 bases remaining between them. CDR3 length: 19 amino acids. Germline lookup yields CDR1 SGHRS and CDR2 YFSETQ.

This chain links TRBV5-1 with TRBJ2-7; possibly TRBD1 for D (6 bases). The CDR3 length is 12 residues. In germline, CDR1 is SGHRS, CDR2 YFSETQ. The ends were cut back, 4 bases at V and 6 bases at J, with 11 bases in the middle. In nucleotides, the CDR3 is TGCGCCAGCAGCCCCCAGGGGTCCGAGCAGTACTTC. It specifies CASSPQGSEQYF.

The chain uses TRBV7-2 and TRBJ1-5; no clear D. Trimming cost V 1 base and J 1 base, with 5 bases left between them. Germline V lookup: CDR1 SGHTA, CDR2 FQGNSA. The length of the CDR3 is 14 residues. This CDR3 is CASSLGRSNQPQHF. CDR3 sequence (DNA): TGTGCCAGCAGCTTAGGGCGCAGCAATCAGCCCCAGCATTTT.

The chain links TRBV27 to TRBJ1-5, with D uncertain. The germline gives CDR1 MNHEY, CDR2 SMNVEV (reference sequence). This CDR3 has 13 residues. V dropped 5 bases and J dropped 8 bases, with 13 bases sitting between them. In DNA form, the CDR3 reads TGTGCCAGCAGTCCCCGTTCGTGGGAGCCCCAGCATTTT. This encodes CASSPRSWEPQHF.

This clone was picked up a small number of times. This chain links TRBV11-3 with TRBJ2-3; D perhaps matches TRBD2 (5 bases). Germline V gene data show CDR1 as SGHNT and CDR2 as YENEEA. Trimming took 5 bases from V and 0 from J, leaving 12 bases between them. This CDR3 is 15 amino acids long. This CDR3 reads CASSPSEASTDTQYF. The CDR3 nucleotides are TGTGCCAGCAGCCCATCGGAGGCAAGCACAGATACGCAGTATTTT.

The chain joins TRBV10-3 to TRBJ2-3, with D hard to call. CDR1 and CDR2 (germline): ENHRY, SYGVKD. The CDR3 loop spans 14 amino acids. V gave up 0 bases and J gave up 2 bases, with 6 bases separating them. The CDR3: CAISESAVTDTQYF. The CDR3 bases are TGTGCCATCAGTGAGTCCGCTGTCACAGATACGCAGTATTTT.

Here the CDR3 reads CASSTFTSGPSSYEQYF. For the CDR3, the DNA is TGCGCCAGCAGCACTTTTACTAGCGGGCCGAGCTCCTACGAGCAGTACTTC. V is TRBV5-1 and J is TRBJ2-7; 9 bases fit TRBD2. V shed 4 bases, J shed 0 bases, and the junction held 11 bases outside the gene matches. Germline values: CDR1 SGHRS, CDR2 YFSETQ. CDR3 length: 17 residues.

The V and J genes are TRBV5-4 and TRBJ1-1; no firm D call. Per germline, CDR1 SGHNT and CDR2 YYREEE (reference sequence). V was trimmed by 4 bases and J by 1 base, leaving 14 bases between them. The CDR3 loop spans 15 amino acids. In nucleotides, the CDR3 is TGTGCCAGCAGCCCACGGGCGAATTCGAACACTGAAGCTTTCTTT. As protein: CASSPRANSNTEAFF.

This clone was observed once. The V and J genes are TRBV6-1 and TRBJ2-7, with D perhaps TRBD1 (5 bases). The CDR3 is made up of 12 amino acids. Germline CDR1 is MNHNS and CDR2 is SASEGT. The ends were cut back, 5 bases at V and 6 bases at J, with 11 bases in the middle. The CDR3 DNA sequence: TGTGCCAGCAGTCAGGGATCTGGCGAGCAGTACTTC. It encodes CASSQGSGEQYF.

The chain carries TRBV20-1 and TRBJ1-2, with unresolved D. This CDR3 region has 8 residues. The germline V gene has CDR1 DFQATT and CDR2 SNEGSKA (reference sequence). Trimming shortened V by 8 bases and J by 8 bases, and 6 bases separated the two germline ends. The CDR3 spells CSNGGYTF. As DNA, the CDR3 is TGCAGTAACGGCGGCTACACCTTC.

With regard to this clone: The same CDR3 is also encoded by other DNA sequences in this sample. The rearrangement uses TRBV30 and TRBJ2-7, with D unclear. The germline CDR1 and CDR2 sequences are GTSNPN and SVGIG (reference sequence). The CDR3 has 11 amino acids. Deletions cut 2 bases from V and 3 bases from J, with 5 bases between. CDR3 DNA sequence: TGTGCCTGGAGTCTTAACTACGAGCAGTACTTC. Translation: CAWSLNYEQYF.

This clone has only a few counts. Different DNA sequences within this sample yield the same CDR3. This chain connects TRBV1 to TRBJ2-1; the table's D call of TRBD2 was not tested on the DNA. TRBV1 is given as a pseudogene. This CDR3 is 22 amino acids long. The CDR3 sequence: CTSSQPPGRPGLAGGGYNEQFF. In DNA form, the CDR3 reads TGCACCAGCAGCCAGCCCCCGGGCCGCCCGGGACTAGCGGGAGGGGGGTACAATGAGCAGTTCTTC.

The chain employs TRBV2 and TRBJ2-7; TRBD2 agrees at 10 bases. The CDR3 covers 14 residues. From germline, CDR1 is SNHLY and CDR2 FYNNEI. The V segment lost 6 bases and the J segment 2 bases; nucleotides outside the gene matches: 4. The chain's CDR3 is CASRGLANPYEQYF. In nucleotides, the CDR3 is TGTGCCAGCAGGGGACTAGCGAACCCCTACGAGCAGTACTTC.

This chain links TRBV29-1 with TRBJ2-1; 7 nucleotides align to TRBD2. This CDR3 has 18 amino acids. J gave up 0 bases and V 4 bases, and 15 bases lay outside the gene matches. The germline CDR1 and CDR2 sequences are SQVTM and ANQGSEA. The CDR3: CSVGGPRAGGSSYNEQFF. The DNA of the CDR3 is TGCAGCGTTGGGGGACCTAGAGCCGGGGGGAGCTCCTACAATGAGCAGTTCTTC.

A few counts support this clone. This CDR3 is also generated by other DNA sequences in the sample. CDR3 nucleotides: TGCGCCAGCAGCTTCGAGGGGACCGGGGAGCTGTTTTTT. Translating gives CASSFEGTGELFF. The gene calls are TRBV5-1 and TRBJ2-2, with D perhaps matching TRBD1 or TRBD2 (5 bases each). Germline-derived CDR1 and CDR2 are SGHRS and YFSETQ. The V end was cut by 2 bases, the J end by 5 bases, with 7 bases between. This CDR3 has 13 amino acids. Based on the CDR3 plus reference TRBV5-1 and TRBJ2-2, the full variable domain is KAGVTQTPRYLIKTRGQQVTLSCSPISGHRSVSWYQQTPGQGLQFLFEYFSETQRNKGNFPGRFSGRQFSNSRSEMNVSTLELGDSALYLCASSFEGTGELFFGEGSRLTVL.

This clone was recorded many times. The chain is built from TRBV20-1 and TRBJ2-1; D unresolved. This CDR3 region has 10 residues. Trimming took 3 bases from V and 6 from J, leaving 3 bases between them. From germline, CDR1 is DFQATT and CDR2 SNEGSKA (reference sequence). This CDR3 reads CSASPNEQFF. Written as DNA, the CDR3 is TGCAGTGCTAGCCCCAATGAGCAGTTCTTC.

The chain couples TRBV6-5 to TRBJ2-2; D possibly corresponds to TRBD2 (5 bases). The CDR3 is 14 amino acids. Germline V lookup: CDR1 MNHEY, CDR2 SVGAGI. The V end lost 2 bases, the J end lost 6 bases, and 10 bases lay between the germline ends. This CDR3 reads CASSYEEVPGELFF. CDR3 DNA sequence: TGTGCCAGCAGTTACGAGGAGGTACCCGGGGAGCTGTTTTTT.

This sequence joins TRBV19 and TRBJ1-1; 8 nucleotides agree with TRBD1. Looked up from germline, CDR1 is LNHDA and CDR2 is SQIVND (reference sequence). The CDR3 contains 16 residues. V shed 2 bases, J shed 5 bases, and the junction held 10 bases outside the gene matches. The CDR3 coding sequence is TGTGCCAGTAGTATAATGTTTCAGGGGGCTGGGACTGAAGCTTTCTTT. Translated: CASSIMFQGAGTEAFF.

The V gene is TRBV6-6, the J gene TRBJ2-2; a possible D gene is TRBD1 (6 bases). The V and J ends lost 7 bases and 5 bases respectively, with 8 bases between them. There are 12 residues in the CDR3. Per germline, CDR1 MNHNY and CDR2 SVGAGI (reference sequence). CDR3 nucleotides: TGTGCCAGCAACCAGGGGACCGGGGAGCTGTTTTTT. This codes for CASNQGTGELFF.

This clone occurred a few times. The chain joins TRBV7-7 to TRBJ2-5, with D uncertain. The CDR3 is made up of 13 amino acids. The V end was cut by 2 bases, the J end by 7 bases, with 11 bases between. Germline CDR1 reads SSHAT; CDR2 reads FNYEAQ (reference sequence). This chain's CDR3 is CASSLMDLGTQYF. In DNA form, the CDR3 reads TGTGCCAGCAGCTTAATGGACCTCGGGACCCAGTACTTC.

The chain carries TRBV14 and TRBJ2-1; D unresolved. Trimming left V 1 base short and J 10 bases short, with 11 bases between. Germline CDR1 SGHDN, CDR2 FVKESK. CDR3 length equals 13 residues. The CDR3, as DNA: TGTGCCAGCAGCCAAGTTCGCGGCGCCGAGCAGTTCTTC. Residues: CASSQVRGAEQFF.

This rearrangement joins TRBV7-9 to TRBJ1-2; TRBD1 is a possible D gene (6 bases). The CDR3 has 14 amino acids. Trimming pared 4 bases from V and 4 bases from J, leaving 13 bases between. The germline CDR1 and CDR2 sequences are SEHNR and FQNEAQ (reference sequence). The CDR3 coding sequence is TGTGCCAGCAGCTCACAGGGATCTGGCTATGGCTACACCTTC. It translates to CASSSQGSGYGYTF. The variable domain in full, completed from reference TRBV7-9 and TRBJ1-2, reads DTGVSQNPRHKITKRGQNVTFRCDPISEHNRLYWYRQTLGQGPEFLTYFQNEAQLEKSRLLSDRFSAERPKGSFSTLEIQRTEQGDSAMYLCASSSQGSGYGYTFGSGTRLTVV.

The rearrangement joins TRBV4-1 to TRBJ1-3; D ambiguous. Trimming took off 4 bases at V and 4 bases at J, with 11 bases between the two ends. Looked up from germline, CDR1 is MGHRA and CDR2 is YSYEKL. This CDR3 contains 14 residues. CDR3: CASSRRLKGNTIYF. The CDR3 DNA sequence: TGCGCCAGCAGCCGGAGACTGAAAGGAAACACCATATATTTT.

The chain links TRBV29-1 to TRBJ1-4; D is ambiguous. In germline, CDR1 is SQVTM, CDR2 ANQGSEA. V was clipped by 0 bases and J by 4 bases, with 6 bases between them. The CDR3 is made up of 13 amino acids. DNA for the CDR3: TGCAGCGTTGAAGATGAAGGTAATGAAAAACTGTTTTTT. As protein: CSVEDEGNEKLFF. Filled out from reference TRBV29-1 and TRBJ1-4, the complete variable domain reads SAVISQKPSRDICQRGTSLTIQCQVDSQVTMMFWYRQQPGQSLTLIATANQGSEATYESGFVIDKFPISRPNLTFSTLTVSNMSPEDSSIYLCSVEDEGNEKLFFGSGTQLSVL.

The rearrangement links TRBV28 to TRBJ1-2, with D tentatively TRBD1 (6 bases). V lost 5 bases to trimming and J lost 5 bases, with 15 bases between them. CDR1 MDHEN and CDR2 SYDVKM come from the germline V gene. The CDR3 length is 14 residues. The CDR3 sequence: CASSRQGTGYGYTF. The CDR3 nucleotides are TGTGCCAGCAGTCGACAAGGCACAGGGTATGGCTACACCTTC.